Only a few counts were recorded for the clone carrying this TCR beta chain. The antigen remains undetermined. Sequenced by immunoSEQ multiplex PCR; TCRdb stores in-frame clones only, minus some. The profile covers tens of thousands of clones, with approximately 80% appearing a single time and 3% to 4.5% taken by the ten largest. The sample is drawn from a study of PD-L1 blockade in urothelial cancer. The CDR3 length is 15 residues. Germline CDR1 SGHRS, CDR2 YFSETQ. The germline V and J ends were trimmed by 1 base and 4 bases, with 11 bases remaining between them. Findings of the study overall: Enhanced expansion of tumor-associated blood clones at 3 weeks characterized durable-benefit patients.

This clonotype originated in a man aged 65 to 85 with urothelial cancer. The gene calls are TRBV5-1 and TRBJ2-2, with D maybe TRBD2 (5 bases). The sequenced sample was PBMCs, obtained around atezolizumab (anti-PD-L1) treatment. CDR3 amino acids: CASSLKLDPTGELFF. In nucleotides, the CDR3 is TGCGCCAGCAGCTTGAAACTAGATCCCACCGGGGAGCTGTTTTTT.